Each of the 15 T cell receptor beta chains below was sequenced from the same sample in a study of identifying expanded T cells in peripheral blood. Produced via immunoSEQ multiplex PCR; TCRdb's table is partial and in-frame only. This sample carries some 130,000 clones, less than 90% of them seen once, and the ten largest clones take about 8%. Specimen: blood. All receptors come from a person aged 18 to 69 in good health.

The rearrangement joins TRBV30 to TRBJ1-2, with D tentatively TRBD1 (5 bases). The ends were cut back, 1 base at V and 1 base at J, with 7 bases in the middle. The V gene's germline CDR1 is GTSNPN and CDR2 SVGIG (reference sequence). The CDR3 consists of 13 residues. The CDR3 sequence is CAWSDGGNYGYTF. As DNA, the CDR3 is TGTGCCTGGAGTGATGGGGGTAACTATGGCTACACCTTC.

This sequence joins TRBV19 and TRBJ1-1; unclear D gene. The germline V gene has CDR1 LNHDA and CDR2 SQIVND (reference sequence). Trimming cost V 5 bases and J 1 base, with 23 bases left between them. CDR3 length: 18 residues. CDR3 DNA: TGTGCCAGTAGTGCCAATGGCAGACTTCCCAATTCGAACACTGAAGCTTTCTTT. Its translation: CASSANGRLPNSNTEAFF.

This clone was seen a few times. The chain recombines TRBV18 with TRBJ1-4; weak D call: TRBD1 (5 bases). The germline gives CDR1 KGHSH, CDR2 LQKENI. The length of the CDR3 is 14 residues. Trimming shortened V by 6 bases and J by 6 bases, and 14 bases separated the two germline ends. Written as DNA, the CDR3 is TGTGCCAGCTCGTCAGGGCTGGTTCATGAAAAACTGTTTTTT. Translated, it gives CASSSGLVHEKLFF.

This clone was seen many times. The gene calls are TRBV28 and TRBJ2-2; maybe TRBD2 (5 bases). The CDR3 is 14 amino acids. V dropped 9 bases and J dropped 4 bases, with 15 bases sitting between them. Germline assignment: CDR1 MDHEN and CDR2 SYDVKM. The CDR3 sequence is CARRIHEGTGELFF. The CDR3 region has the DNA TGTGCCAGAAGAATCCACGAGGGCACCGGGGAGCTGTTTTTT.

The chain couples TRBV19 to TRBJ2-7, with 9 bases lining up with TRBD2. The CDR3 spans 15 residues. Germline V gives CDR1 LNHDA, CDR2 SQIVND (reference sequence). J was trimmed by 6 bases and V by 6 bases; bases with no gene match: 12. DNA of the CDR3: TGTGCCAGTAGCACAAGGACTAGCGTTCATATCGAGCAGTACTTC. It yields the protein CASSTRTSVHIEQYF.

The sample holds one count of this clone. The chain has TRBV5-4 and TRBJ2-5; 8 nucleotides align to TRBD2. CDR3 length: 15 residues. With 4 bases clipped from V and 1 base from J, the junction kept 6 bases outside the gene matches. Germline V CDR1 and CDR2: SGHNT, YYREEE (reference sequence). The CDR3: CASSLRTSSQETQYF. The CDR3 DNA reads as TGTGCCAGCAGCCTCAGGACTAGCAGCCAAGAGACCCAGTACTTC.

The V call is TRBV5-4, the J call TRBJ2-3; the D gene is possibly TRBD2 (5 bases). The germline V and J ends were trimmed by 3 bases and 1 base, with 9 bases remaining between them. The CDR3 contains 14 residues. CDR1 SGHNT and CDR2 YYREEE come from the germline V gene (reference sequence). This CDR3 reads CASSSHGGTDTQYF. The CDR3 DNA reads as TGTGCCAGCAGCTCCCACGGGGGCACAGATACGCAGTATTTT.

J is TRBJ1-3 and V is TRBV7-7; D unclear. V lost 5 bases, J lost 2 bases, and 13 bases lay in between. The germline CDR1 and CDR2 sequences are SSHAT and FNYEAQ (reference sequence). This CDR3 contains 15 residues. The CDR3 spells CASSLRIGAGNTIYF. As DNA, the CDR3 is TGTGCCAGCAGCCTAAGGATCGGGGCTGGAAACACCATATATTTT.

Here the CDR3 DNA reads TGCGCCAGCAGTGAGTCCACTACCACGGGGGAGCAGTACTTC. Translating it yields CASSESTTTGEQYF. J is TRBJ2-7 and V is TRBV10-2, with D maybe TRBD2 (5 bases). This CDR3 has 14 amino acids. From germline, CDR1 is WSHSY and CDR2 SAAADI. Deletions cut 0 bases from V and 7 bases from J, with 13 bases between.

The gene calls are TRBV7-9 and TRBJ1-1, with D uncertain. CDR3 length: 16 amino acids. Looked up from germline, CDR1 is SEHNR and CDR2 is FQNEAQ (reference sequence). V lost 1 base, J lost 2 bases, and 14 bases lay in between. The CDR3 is CASSLVPQLVNTEAFF. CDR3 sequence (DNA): TGTGCCAGCAGCTTAGTACCTCAACTGGTAAACACTGAAGCTTTCTTT.

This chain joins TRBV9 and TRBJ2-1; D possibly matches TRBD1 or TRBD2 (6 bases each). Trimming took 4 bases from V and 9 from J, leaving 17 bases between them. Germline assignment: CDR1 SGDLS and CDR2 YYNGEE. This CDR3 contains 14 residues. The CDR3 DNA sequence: TGTGCCAGCAGCCCCGGGGGCGGCCAGGGTGAGCAGTTCTTC. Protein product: CASSPGGGQGEQFF.

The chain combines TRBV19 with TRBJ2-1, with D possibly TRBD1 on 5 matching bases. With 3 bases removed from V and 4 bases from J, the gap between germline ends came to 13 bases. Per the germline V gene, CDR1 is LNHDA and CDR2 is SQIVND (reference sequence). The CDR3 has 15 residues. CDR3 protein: CASSIFPGIYNEQFF. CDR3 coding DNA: TGTGCCAGTAGTATTTTTCCAGGGATATACAATGAGCAGTTCTTC.

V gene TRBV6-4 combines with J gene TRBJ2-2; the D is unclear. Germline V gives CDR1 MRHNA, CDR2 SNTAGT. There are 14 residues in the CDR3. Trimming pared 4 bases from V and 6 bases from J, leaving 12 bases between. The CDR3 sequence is CASSGDTYSGELFF. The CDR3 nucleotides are TGTGCCAGCAGTGGAGACACCTACTCCGGGGAGCTGTTTTTT.

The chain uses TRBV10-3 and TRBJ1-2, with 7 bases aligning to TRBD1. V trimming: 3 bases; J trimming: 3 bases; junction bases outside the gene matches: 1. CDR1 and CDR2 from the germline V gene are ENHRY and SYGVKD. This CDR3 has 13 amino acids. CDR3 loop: CAISDRGDYGYTF. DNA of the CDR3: TGTGCCATCAGTGACAGGGGGGACTATGGCTACACCTTC.

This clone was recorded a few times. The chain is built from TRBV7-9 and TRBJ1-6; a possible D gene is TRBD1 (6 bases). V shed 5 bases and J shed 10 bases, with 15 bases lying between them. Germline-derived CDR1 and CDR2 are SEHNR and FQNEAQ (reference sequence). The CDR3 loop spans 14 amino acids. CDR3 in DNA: TGTGCCAGCAGCCCATCCGGGGGCGGCTCACCCCTCCACTTT. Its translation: CASSPSGGGSPLHF.